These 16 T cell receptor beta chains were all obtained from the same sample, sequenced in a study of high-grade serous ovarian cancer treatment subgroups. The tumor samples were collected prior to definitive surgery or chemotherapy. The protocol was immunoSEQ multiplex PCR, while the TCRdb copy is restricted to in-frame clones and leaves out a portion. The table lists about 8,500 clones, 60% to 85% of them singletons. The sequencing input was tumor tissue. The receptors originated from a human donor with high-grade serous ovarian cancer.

The CDR3 sequence: CASSYSTGAANYGYTF. CDR3 nucleotide sequence: TGTGCCAGCAGTTACTCAACGGGGGCGGCTAACTATGGCTACACCTTC. The rearrangement joins TRBV6-5 to TRBJ1-2; the D gene is possibly TRBD1 (6 bases). Germline loops: CDR1 MNHEY, CDR2 SVGAGI. Trimming removed 0 bases from V and 0 bases from J, with 11 bases in between. The CDR3 length is 16 residues.

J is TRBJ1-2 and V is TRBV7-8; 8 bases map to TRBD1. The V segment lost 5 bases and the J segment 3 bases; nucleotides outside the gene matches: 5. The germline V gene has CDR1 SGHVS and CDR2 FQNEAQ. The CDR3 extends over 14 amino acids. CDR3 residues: CASSPSTGDYGYTF. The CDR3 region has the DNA TGTGCCAGCAGCCCATCGACAGGGGACTATGGCTACACCTTC.

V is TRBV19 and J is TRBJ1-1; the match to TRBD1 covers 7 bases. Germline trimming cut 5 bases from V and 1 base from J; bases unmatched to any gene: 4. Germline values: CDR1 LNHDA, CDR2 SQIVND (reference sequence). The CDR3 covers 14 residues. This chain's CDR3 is CASSPGQPNTEAFF. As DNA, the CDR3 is TGTGCCAGTAGTCCGGGACAGCCGAACACTGAAGCTTTCTTT.

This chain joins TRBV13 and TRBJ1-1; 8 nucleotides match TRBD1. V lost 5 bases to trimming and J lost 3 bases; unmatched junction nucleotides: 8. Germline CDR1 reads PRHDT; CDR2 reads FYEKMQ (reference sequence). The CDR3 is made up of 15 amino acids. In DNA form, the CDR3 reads TGTGCCAGCAGCCCCCACCAGGGGGCATACACTGAAGCTTTCTTT. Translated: CASSPHQGAYTEAFF.

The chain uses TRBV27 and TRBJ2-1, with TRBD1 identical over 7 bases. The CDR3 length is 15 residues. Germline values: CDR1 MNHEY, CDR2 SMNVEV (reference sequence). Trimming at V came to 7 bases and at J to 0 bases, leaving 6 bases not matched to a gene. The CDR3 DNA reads TGTGCCAGCAAGATTGGGACAGACTCCTACAATGAGCAGTTCTTC. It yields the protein CASKIGTDSYNEQFF.

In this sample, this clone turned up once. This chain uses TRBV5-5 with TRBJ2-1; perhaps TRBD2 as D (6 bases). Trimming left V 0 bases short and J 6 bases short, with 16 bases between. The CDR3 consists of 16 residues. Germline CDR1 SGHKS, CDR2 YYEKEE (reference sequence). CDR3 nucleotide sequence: TGTGCCAGCAGCTTGGCCCCTAGACGGGGGTTCAATGAGCAGTTCTTC. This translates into CASSLAPRRGFNEQFF. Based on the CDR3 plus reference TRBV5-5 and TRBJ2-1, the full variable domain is DAGVTQSPTHLIKTRGQQVTLRCSPISGHKSVSWYQQVLGQGPQFIFQYYEKEERGRGNFPDRFSARQFPNYSSELNVNALLLGDSALYLCASSLAPRRGFNEQFFGPGTRLTVL.

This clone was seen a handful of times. The CDR3 sequence: CASSLSPGRLGDSPLHF. In DNA, the CDR3 is TGCGCCAGCAGCTTGAGTCCGGGGCGGTTAGGAGATTCACCCCTCCACTTT. This chain uses TRBV5-1 with TRBJ1-6; D possibly corresponds to TRBD1 (5 bases). Germline assignment: CDR1 SGHRS and CDR2 YFSETQ. V was trimmed by 1 base and J by 8 bases, leaving 19 bases between them. The CDR3 is made up of 17 amino acids.

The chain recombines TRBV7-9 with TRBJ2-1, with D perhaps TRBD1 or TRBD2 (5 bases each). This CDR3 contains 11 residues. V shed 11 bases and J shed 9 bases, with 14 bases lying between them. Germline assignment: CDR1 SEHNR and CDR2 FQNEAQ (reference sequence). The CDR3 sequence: CAHEDGAEQFF. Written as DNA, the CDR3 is TGTGCCCACGAGGACGGGGCTGAGCAGTTCTTC.

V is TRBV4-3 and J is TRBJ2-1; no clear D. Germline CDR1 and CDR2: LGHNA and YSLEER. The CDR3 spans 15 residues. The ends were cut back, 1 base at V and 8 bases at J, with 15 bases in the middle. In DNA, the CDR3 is TGCGCCAGCAGCCAAGTCTGGGTAGAGAAGGATGAGCAGTTCTTC. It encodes CASSQVWVEKDEQFF.

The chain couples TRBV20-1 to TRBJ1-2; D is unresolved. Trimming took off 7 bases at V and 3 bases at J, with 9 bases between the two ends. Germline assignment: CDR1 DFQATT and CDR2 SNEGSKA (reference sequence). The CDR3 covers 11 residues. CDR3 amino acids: CSGMSYYGYTF. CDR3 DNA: TGCAGTGGGATGTCTTACTATGGCTACACCTTC.

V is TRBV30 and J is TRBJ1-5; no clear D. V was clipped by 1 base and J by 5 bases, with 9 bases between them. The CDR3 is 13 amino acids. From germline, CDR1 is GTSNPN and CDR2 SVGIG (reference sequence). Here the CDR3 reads CAWSGGGDQPQHF. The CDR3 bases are TGTGCCTGGAGTGGCGGTGGGGATCAGCCCCAGCATTTT. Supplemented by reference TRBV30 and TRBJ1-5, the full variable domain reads SQTIHQWPATLVQPVGSPLSLECTVEGTSNPNLYWYRQAAGRGLQLLFYSVGIGQISSEVPQNLSASRPQDRQFILSSKKLLLSDSGFYLCAWSGGGDQPQHFGDGTRLSIL.

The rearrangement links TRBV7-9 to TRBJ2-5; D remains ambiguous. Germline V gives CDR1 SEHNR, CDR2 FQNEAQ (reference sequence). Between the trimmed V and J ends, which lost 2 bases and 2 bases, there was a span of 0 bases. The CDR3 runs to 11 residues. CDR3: CASSLQETQYF. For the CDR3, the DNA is TGTGCCAGCAGCTTACAAGAGACCCAGTACTTC.

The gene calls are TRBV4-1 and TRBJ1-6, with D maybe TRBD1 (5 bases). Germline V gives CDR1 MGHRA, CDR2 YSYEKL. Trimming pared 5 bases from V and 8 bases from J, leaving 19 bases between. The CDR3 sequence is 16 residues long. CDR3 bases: TGCGCCAGCAGCGCGAGTAGGAGGGACGGTGATTCACCCCTCCACTTT. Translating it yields CASSASRRDGDSPLHF.

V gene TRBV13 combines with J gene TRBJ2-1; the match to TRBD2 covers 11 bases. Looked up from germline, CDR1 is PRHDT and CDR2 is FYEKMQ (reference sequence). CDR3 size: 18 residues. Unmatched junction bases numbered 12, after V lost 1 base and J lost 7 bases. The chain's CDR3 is CASSLAFWLAGGENEQFF. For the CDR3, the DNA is TGTGCCAGCAGCTTAGCGTTTTGGCTAGCGGGGGGAGAAAATGAGCAGTTCTTC.

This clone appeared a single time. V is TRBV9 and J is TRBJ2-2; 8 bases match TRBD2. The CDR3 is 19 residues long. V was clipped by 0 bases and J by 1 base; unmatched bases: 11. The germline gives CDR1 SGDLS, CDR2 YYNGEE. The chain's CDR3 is CASSVALELAGRNTGELFF. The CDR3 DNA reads TGTGCCAGCAGCGTAGCTTTAGAGTTAGCGGGGAGGAACACCGGGGAGCTGTTTTTT. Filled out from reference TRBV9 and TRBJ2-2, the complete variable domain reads DSGVTQTPKHLITATGQRVTLRCSPRSGDLSVYWYQQSLDQGLQFLIQYYNGEERAKGNILERFSAQQFPDLHSELNLSSLELGDSALYFCASSVALELAGRNTGELFFGEGSRLTVL.

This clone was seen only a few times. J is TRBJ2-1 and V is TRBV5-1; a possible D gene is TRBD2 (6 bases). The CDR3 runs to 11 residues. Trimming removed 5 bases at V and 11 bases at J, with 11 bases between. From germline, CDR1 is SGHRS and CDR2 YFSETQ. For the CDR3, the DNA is TGCGCCAGCAGTGAGGAGGGGAAGCAGTTCTTC. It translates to CASSEEGKQFF.